The clone carrying this TCR beta chain has just a few counts. Its antigen is unknown. Trimming stripped 5 bases from V and 7 bases from J, with 9 bases between. CDR1 is MDHEN and CDR2 is SYDVKM in the germline V gene. CDR3 length: 12 amino acids. The source of the sample is a study of T cells in Graves' hyperthyroidism and ophthalmopathy. Broader study findings: In the blood, most expanded thyroid clonotypes above 0.001 appeared as well.

TCR beta CDR3 sequences were amplified from RNA transcripts. Researchers ran a first-round RT-PCR on the TCR CDR3 using the HTBI primer set. From the multiplex PCR reads, TCRdb called clonotypes with MiXCR, one entry per CDR3 protein. The sample lists around 270,000 distinct CDR3 sequences; approximately 18% were seen once. This clonotype was sampled from a man aged 50-59 years with Graves' ophthalmopathy. The chain uses TRBV28 and TRBJ2-1; tentatively, D is TRBD1 or TRBD2 (5 bases each). Input material: blood. DNA for the CDR3: TGTGCCAGCAGTCGGGACCCGAATGAGCAGTTCTTC. Encoded protein: CASSRDPNEQFF.